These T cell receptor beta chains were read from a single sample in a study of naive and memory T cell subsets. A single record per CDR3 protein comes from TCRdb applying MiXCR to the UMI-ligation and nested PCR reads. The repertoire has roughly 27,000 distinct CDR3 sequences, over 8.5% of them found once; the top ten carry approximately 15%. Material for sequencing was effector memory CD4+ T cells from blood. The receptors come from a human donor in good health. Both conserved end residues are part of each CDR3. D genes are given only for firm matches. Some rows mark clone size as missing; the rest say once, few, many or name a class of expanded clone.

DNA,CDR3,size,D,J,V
TGTGCCAGCAGCTTGGGGTCCAGGGTACAAAACACTGAAGCTTTCTTT,CASSLGSRVQNTEAFF,.,.,TRBJ1-1,TRBV5-4
TGTGCCATCAGTGCTAAGGAGGCCTACGAGCAGTACTTC,CAISAKEAYEQYF,many,.,TRBJ2-7,TRBV10-3
TGTGCCACCAGGACAGGGAAATATAGCAATCAGCCCCAGCATTTT,CATRTGKYSNQPQHF,many,TRBD1,TRBJ1-5,TRBV10-3
TGTGCCAGCAGCAAAGGCGGATATAATTCACCCCTCCACTTT,CASSKGGYNSPLHF,.,.,TRBJ1-6,TRBV5-5
TGTGCCAGCAGCTCCCGCCGAAAGGGACAGGGGGCCGGAATGAACACTGAAGCTTTCTTT,CASSSRRKGQGAGMNTEAFF,many,TRBD1,TRBJ1-1,TRBV7-9
TGTGCCAGCAGCTTAGGGACGGGAACAATGAGGCGGTTCTTC,CASSLGTGTMRRFF,many,.,TRBJ2-1,TRBV7-9
TGTGCCACCAGTGATCCCGGGACAGACCGGGCCGAGCAGTTCTTC,CATSDPGTDRAEQFF,.,TRBD1,TRBJ2-1,TRBV24-1
TGTGCCAGCAGTTTCGGGGTGGGGGTTCCCAGGGCCCAGCATTTT,CASSFGVGVPRAQHF,.,.,TRBJ1-5,TRBV12-3/TRBV12-4
TGTGCCAGCCACAGAGCGGGGGGCTACAATGAGCAGTTCTTC,CASHRAGGYNEQFF,once,TRBD2,TRBJ2-1,TRBV6-2/TRBV6-3
TGTGCCAGCAGCTTAGCTGTTGGCGAGCAGTACTTC,CASSLAVGEQYF,.,.,TRBJ2-7,TRBV7-6
TGTGCCAGCAGCCCTCGGGACTTTTCTTTGGGCGAGCAGTACTTC,CASSPRDFSLGEQYF,many,.,TRBJ2-7,TRBV27
TGTGCCAGCAGTCGACTTACAAATAGCAATCAGCCCCAGCATTTT,CASSRLTNSNQPQHF,few,.,TRBJ1-5,TRBV2
TGTGCCTGGGGTTCCAGTGTGCGCTATGGCTACACCTTC,CAWGSSVRYGYTF,few,.,TRBJ1-2,TRBV30
TGCGCCAGCAGCTACTATAGCGGGGGGGCGAACACCGGGGAGCTGTTTTTT,CASSYYSGGANTGELFF,.,TRBD2,TRBJ2-2,TRBV5-1
TGTGCCAGCAGCCAACTTTTAGGAGGAAATTCACCCCTCCACTTT,CASSQLLGGNSPLHF,.,.,TRBJ1-6,TRBV14
TGTGCCAGCAGTTCCGCCAAAACAGGGGACTATGGCTACACCTTC,CASSSAKTGDYGYTF,few,TRBD1,TRBJ1-2,TRBV6-2/TRBV6-3
TGTGCCAGCAGGACCGGGGGCCCAGGGGCCCAGTACTTC,CASRTGGPGAQYF,few,.,TRBJ2-5,TRBV2
TGTGCCAGTTGGAGGACTGGCGGCCAAGAGACCCAGTACTTC,CASWRTGGQETQYF,many,.,TRBJ2-5,TRBV12-3/TRBV12-4
TGTGCCAGCTCACCACCGTTACGGGGGAACACCATATATTTT,CASSPPLRGNTIYF,.,.,TRBJ1-3,TRBV18
TGTGCCAGCAGTGGTCTCCCGACCGAGCGGGAGAGCGCAGATACGCAGTATTTT,CASSGLPTERESADTQYF,few,TRBD2,TRBJ2-3,TRBV6-4
TGTGCCAGCAGCACTCACCAACCGGGACCGAAAGAGACCCAGTACTTC,CASSTHQPGPKETQYF,many,.,TRBJ2-5,TRBV9
TGTGCCAGCAGGAAAACAGGGGGTTCCGAAGCTTTCTTT,CASRKTGGSEAFF,.,TRBD1,TRBJ1-1,TRBV25-1
TGTGCCAGCAGCTTACAGGAATTCTATGGCTACACCTTC,CASSLQEFYGYTF,few,.,TRBJ1-2,TRBV7-9
TGTGCCATCAGTGAGTCAGGGGGAGGCGAGCAGTTCTTC,CAISESGGGEQFF,.,.,TRBJ2-1,TRBV10-3
TGTGCCAGCAGTGTGGGCGGATCTTCTTATTCACCCCTCCACTTT,CASSVGGSSYSPLHF,.,.,TRBJ1-6,TRBV25-1
TGTGCCAGTAGTCGGACTAGCGAAGCCGGGGAGCTGTTTTTT,CASSRTSEAGELFF,.,TRBD2,TRBJ2-2,TRBV19
TGTGCCAGCAGCTTAGGGGACAGGGATAATGAAAAACTGTTTTTT,CASSLGDRDNEKLFF,medium-sized,TRBD1,TRBJ1-4,TRBV11-2
TGTGCCACCAGTGATCCGGGACAGGGACTGGGGGAGACCCAGTACTTC,CATSDPGQGLGETQYF,.,TRBD1,TRBJ2-5,TRBV24-1
TGTGCCAGCAGCCATGCATCCCTCCGACTAGCGGGGGGCAATGAGCAGTTCTTC,CASSHASLRLAGGNEQFF,.,TRBD2,TRBJ2-1,TRBV14
TGCGCCAGCAGCTTGGCCAGGGGGCGCGGAGATGAGCAGTTCTTC,CASSLARGRGDEQFF,few,TRBD1,TRBJ2-1,TRBV5-1
TGTGCCAGCAGCTCAACCGGGCGGAGAACTAACTATGGCTACACCTTC,CASSSTGRRTNYGYTF,few,.,TRBJ1-2,TRBV11-2
TGTGCCAGCAGTCCTAACTATGGCTACACCTTC,CASSPNYGYTF,.,.,TRBJ1-2,TRBV6-6
TGCGCCAGCAGCCGGTCGACAGGGAGCTATGGCTACACCTTC,CASSRSTGSYGYTF,.,TRBD1,TRBJ1-2,TRBV4-3
TGTGCCAGCAGTGAGCAACTCGATTATGAGCAGTTCTTC,CASSEQLDYEQFF,few,.,TRBJ2-1,TRBV6-4
TGCGCCAGCAGCCCTAACCCCCGGTCGGACGAAAAACTGTTTTTT,CASSPNPRSDEKLFF,.,.,TRBJ1-4,TRBV5-1
TGCAGTGCCACGGGGCGAGGGGGTCGGGGCAATCAGCCCCAGCATTTT,CSATGRGGRGNQPQHF,many,.,TRBJ1-5,TRBV20-1
TGTGCCAGCTCACCCCTCGGGACAGATAATTCACCCCTCCACTTT,CASSPLGTDNSPLHF,few,TRBD1,TRBJ1-6,TRBV18
TGTGCCAGCAGCCCTACAGGGGCGGAAGGCTACACCTTC,CASSPTGAEGYTF,few,TRBD1,TRBJ1-2,TRBV7-2
TGTGCCAGCAGCTTGACGGCAAGCGGGAACCCCTACGAGCAGTACTTC,CASSLTASGNPYEQYF,few,TRBD2,TRBJ2-7,TRBV7-2
TGTGCCAGCAGCTTGGGCCGGACAGTTGAGACCCAGTACTTC,CASSLGRTVETQYF,.,.,TRBJ2-5,TRBV7-9
TGTGCCAGCAGCCAAGCCCGGGGCCGGGGGTATCATGAGCAGTTCTTC,CASSQARGRGYHEQFF,.,.,TRBJ2-1,TRBV14
TGCAGTGCTAGCCCACAGGGGGTTGCGAGCAATCAGCCCCAGCATTTT,CSASPQGVASNQPQHF,few,TRBD1,TRBJ1-5,TRBV20-1
TGCAGTGCTAGAAGTTGGCGGAACTACAATGAGCAGTTCTTC,CSARSWRNYNEQFF,medium-sized,.,TRBJ2-1,TRBV20-1
TGTGCCAGCAGCTTAGGGGGGGCTGGATGGAGCACTGAAGCTTTCTTT,CASSLGGAGWSTEAFF,few,.,TRBJ1-1,TRBV7-2
TGTGCCAGCAGCGCCTGGGACAGGGTAGGATCTCCAAATGGCTACACCTTC,CASSAWDRVGSPNGYTF,few,TRBD1,TRBJ1-2,TRBV5-4
TGCAGTGCTTCTTCGACAGTCAACACTGAAGCTTTCTTT,CSASSTVNTEAFF,.,.,TRBJ1-1,TRBV20-1
TGTGCCAGCAGAGCACAGGGGAATCAGCCCCAGCATTTT,CASRAQGNQPQHF,few,TRBD1,TRBJ1-5,TRBV12-3/TRBV12-4
TGTGCCAGCAGTTTACAGGGGGGCAGATCACCCCTCCACTTT,CASSLQGGRSPLHF,many,TRBD1,TRBJ1-6,TRBV12-3/TRBV12-4
TGTGCCAGCACCGGCTGGGGGGACAGGGTCTCTGGGGCCAACGTCCTGACTTTC,CASTGWGDRVSGANVLTF,.,TRBD1,TRBJ2-6,TRBV27
TGTGCCTGGGGACTAGCGGGATCCACAGATACGCAGTATTTT,CAWGLAGSTDTQYF,many,TRBD2,TRBJ2-3,TRBV30
TGTGCCAGCAGCTTGGTCGATTCCTTAGGTAATGAGCAGTTCTTC,CASSLVDSLGNEQFF,.,.,TRBJ2-1,TRBV5-6